The following is a T cell receptor beta chain sequence with its context. The data were taken from a study of shared clonotypes between healthy human individuals. It was about 190 ng DNA, approximately 28,000 T cell genomes, that sorted-subset replicate PCRs used. This table comes from immunoSEQ multiplex PCR, and its TCRdb copy is limited to in-frame clones, with some not included. The data hold roughly 1.5 million clones, with 98% observed a single time. This CDR3 has 15 amino acids. Germline lookup yields CDR1 SQVTM and CDR2 ANQGSEA. V shed 8 bases, J shed 7 bases, and the junction held 17 bases outside the gene matches.

The source is a man in his thirties or forties in good health. This chain uses TRBV29-1 with TRBJ2-1, with 7 nucleotides matching TRBD1. What was sequenced was naive CD4+ T cells sorted from blood. Subset noted: CD45RA+ positively selected. The CDR3 sequence: CSPTVRKGRGNEQFF. For the CDR3, the DNA is TGCAGCCCAACGGTGAGGAAGGGCAGGGGGAATGAGCAGTTCTTC.